A selection of T cell receptor beta chains follows, all from one sample in a study of blood T cell repertoires in COVID-19. Data came from immunoSEQ multiplex PCR; TCRdb stores just in-frame clones and leaves some out. The table shows under 200,000 clones, with approximately 90% occurring only once. Sequenced input: peripheral blood. The receptors originated from a man in his fifties with acute or convalescent COVID-19. The CDR3 runs from the conserved cysteine through the conserved F or W. Fields, in order: CDR3 DNA, CDR3 protein, V gene, clone size, D gene, J gene. The D gene is left open where the match is weak. Size tells how often a clone was seen (once, few, many) or the class of an expanded clone, and some rows leave it out.

CDR3 DNA: TGTGCCAGCAGCTCCGGGAGCAATGAGCAGTTCTTC
CDR3 protein: CASSSGSNEQFF
V gene: TRBV7-2
clone size: -
D gene: -
J gene: TRBJ2-1

CDR3 DNA: TGTGCCAGCAGTTTATCTGGGGCCTATGGCTACACCTTC
CDR3 protein: CASSLSGAYGYTF
V gene: TRBV27
clone size: -
D gene: -
J gene: TRBJ1-2

CDR3 DNA: TGCGCCAGCAGCCAAGTTCAGGGGTCAGATACGCAGTATTTT
CDR3 protein: CASSQVQGSDTQYF
V gene: TRBV4-1
clone size: -
D gene: -
J gene: TRBJ2-3

CDR3 DNA: TGCGCCAGCAGCTTGGGGGGGCCTGGTGAGACCCAGTACTTC
CDR3 protein: CASSLGGPGETQYF
V gene: TRBV5-1
clone size: -
D gene: -
J gene: TRBJ2-5

CDR3 DNA: TGCGCCAGCAGCTTGGCCCGACTAGCGGGGTACTCCTACAATGAGCAGTTCTTC
CDR3 protein: CASSLARLAGYSYNEQFF
V gene: TRBV5-1
clone size: once
D gene: TRBD2
J gene: TRBJ2-1

CDR3 DNA: TGTGCCAGCAGCTTGGAGTCACGTGGGAGGGCTGGAGATACGCAGTATTTT
CDR3 protein: CASSLESRGRAGDTQYF
V gene: TRBV5-8
clone size: -
D gene: TRBD2
J gene: TRBJ2-3

CDR3 DNA: TGTGTCTGTTCGAGGGAGACACTCCAAGAGACCCAGTACTTC
CDR3 protein: CVCSRETLQETQYF
V gene: TRBV30
clone size: -
D gene: -
J gene: TRBJ2-5

CDR3 DNA: TGTGCCAGCAGCTTAGTAGGGGGCAGACCGAACACTGAAGCTTTCTTT
CDR3 protein: CASSLVGGRPNTEAFF
V gene: TRBV7-9
clone size: -
D gene: TRBD1
J gene: TRBJ1-1

CDR3 DNA: TGCGCCAGCAGCTTTCAAGCGGGAGGGTCCCCCTACGAGCAGTACTTC
CDR3 protein: CASSFQAGGSPYEQYF
V gene: TRBV5-1
clone size: -
D gene: TRBD2
J gene: TRBJ2-7

CDR3 DNA: TGCAGCGTTGAAGGACAGGGCCGGGAGACCCAGTACTTC
CDR3 protein: CSVEGQGRETQYF
V gene: TRBV29-1
clone size: -
D gene: TRBD1
J gene: TRBJ2-5

CDR3 DNA: TGTGCCAGCAGCTTAAGAGTAGCGGGGCTAAACATTCAGTACTTC
CDR3 protein: CASSLRVAGLNIQYF
V gene: TRBV7-2
clone size: -
D gene: TRBD2
J gene: TRBJ2-4

CDR3 DNA: TGTGCCAGCAGCCAAGATCTGACAGGGAGCACTGAAGCTTTCTTT
CDR3 protein: CASSQDLTGSTEAFF
V gene: TRBV3-1/TRBV3-2
clone size: -
D gene: TRBD1
J gene: TRBJ1-1

CDR3 DNA: TGTGCCACCAGTGATCCGGGACAGGGGAGCCCGGGGGCGCAGTATTTT
CDR3 protein: CATSDPGQGSPGAQYF
V gene: TRBV24-1
clone size: -
D gene: TRBD1
J gene: TRBJ2-3

CDR3 DNA: TGTGCCTCCTCAGGGGCCGTTTCCGAAAAACTGTTTTTT
CDR3 protein: CASSGAVSEKLFF
V gene: TRBV28
clone size: once
D gene: -
J gene: TRBJ1-4

CDR3 DNA: TGTGCCAGCAGTTTCGTACAGGGTAGCAACCAGCCCCAGCATTTT
CDR3 protein: CASSFVQGSNQPQHF
V gene: TRBV28
clone size: -
D gene: -
J gene: TRBJ1-5

CDR3 DNA: TGTGCCACCAGCAGAGACTGGGGGGACAGGGTGAGGGATACGCAGTATTTT
CDR3 protein: CATSRDWGDRVRDTQYF
V gene: TRBV15
clone size: once
D gene: TRBD1
J gene: TRBJ2-3